This TCR beta chain was sequenced in a study of cytomegalovirus exposure and HLA in healthy donors. The PCR employed 60 Vbeta primers together with 13 Jbeta primers. Clones were read by immunoSEQ multiplex PCR, and TCRdb kept only the in-frame ones, dropping some. The data show over 65,000 clones, approximately 81% seen once. General study points: The study reported that TCR beta sequences accurately predicted HLA-A and HLA-B alleles in most subjects.

This clone has just a few counts. Its target is not known. The sample comprised PBMCs. This TCR came from a woman in her 30s in good health and CMV-seropositive.

The CDR3: CAWSPRQGRNTF. In DNA form, the CDR3 reads TGTGCCTGGAGCCCCAGACAGGGGCGTAACACCTTC. This chain joins TRBV30 and TRBJ1-2; 8 bases match TRBD1. Germline V gene sequence: CDR1 GTSNPN, CDR2 SVGIG (reference sequence). V shed 3 bases and J 12 bases; nucleotides not matched to a gene: 9. CDR3 length equals 12 residues.